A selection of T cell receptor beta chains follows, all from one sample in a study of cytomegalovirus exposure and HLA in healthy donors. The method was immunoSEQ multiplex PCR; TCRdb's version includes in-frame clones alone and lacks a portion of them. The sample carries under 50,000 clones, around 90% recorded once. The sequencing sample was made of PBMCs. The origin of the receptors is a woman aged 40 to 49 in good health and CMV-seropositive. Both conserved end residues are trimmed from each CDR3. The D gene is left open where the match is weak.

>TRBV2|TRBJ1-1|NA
ASSGLLANQNVIGTEAF
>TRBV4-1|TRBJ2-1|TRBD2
ASSSPGLAGTNEQF
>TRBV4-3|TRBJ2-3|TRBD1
ASSRGRGTGTDTQY
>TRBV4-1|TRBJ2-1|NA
ASSQESQGPDGYNEQF
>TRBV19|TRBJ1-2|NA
ASSKHPGDGYT
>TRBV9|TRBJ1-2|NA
ASSVGGAGGVDGYT
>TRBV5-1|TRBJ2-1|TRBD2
ASSRVAGAGNEQF
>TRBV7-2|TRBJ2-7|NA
ASSPLDYEQY
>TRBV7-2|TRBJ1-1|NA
ASSLAGRQKNTEAF
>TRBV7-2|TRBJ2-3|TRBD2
ASSFDGGATDTQY
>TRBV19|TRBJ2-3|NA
ASSIATTLSTDTQY
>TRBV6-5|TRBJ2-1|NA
ASREESSEQF
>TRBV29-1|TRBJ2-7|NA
SVLDVEQY
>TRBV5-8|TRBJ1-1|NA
ASSFGPSTEAF
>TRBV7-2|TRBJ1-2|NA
ASSLSQGKVGYT
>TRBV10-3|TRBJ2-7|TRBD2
AISESMGAGGEQY
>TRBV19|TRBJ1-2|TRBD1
ASSIVWGQGTGYT
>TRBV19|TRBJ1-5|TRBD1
ASRPDRDSNQPQH
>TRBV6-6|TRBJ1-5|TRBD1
ASTEDRGHDQPQH
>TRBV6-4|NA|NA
ASAGLTMGYEQY
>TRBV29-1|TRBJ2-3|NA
SVEWGEEADTQY
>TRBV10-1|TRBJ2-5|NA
ASSRGASQETQY
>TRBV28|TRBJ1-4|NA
ASSLTGTNEKLF
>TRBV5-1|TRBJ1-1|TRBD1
ASSLAGTGGVNTEAF
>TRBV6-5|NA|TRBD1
ASSSDRGSYEQY
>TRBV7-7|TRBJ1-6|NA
ASSLDIGSPLH
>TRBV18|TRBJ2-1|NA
ASSPTGTVYNEQF
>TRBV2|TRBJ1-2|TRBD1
ASSYDRGGGYT
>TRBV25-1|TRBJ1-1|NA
ASSNLGYGGGGTEAF
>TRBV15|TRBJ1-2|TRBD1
ATSRGTGDVTLLYGYT
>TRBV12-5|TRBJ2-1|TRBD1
ASGLGTGSYNEQF
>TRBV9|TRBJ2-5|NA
ASSVLPGQETQY
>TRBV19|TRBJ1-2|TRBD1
VSSPKGAGNDGYT
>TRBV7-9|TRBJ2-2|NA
ASSLGLGNTGELF
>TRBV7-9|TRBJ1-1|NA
ASSPRAGQNTEAF
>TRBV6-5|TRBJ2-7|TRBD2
ASRIAGVSYEQY
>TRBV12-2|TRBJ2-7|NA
ASRWTEGKDYEQY
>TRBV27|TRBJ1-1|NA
ASSLAGETEAF
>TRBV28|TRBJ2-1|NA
ASSLGAAVRYNEQF
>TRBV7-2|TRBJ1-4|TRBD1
ASSFKGTANEKLF
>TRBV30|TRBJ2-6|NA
AWSVAGKGGANVLT
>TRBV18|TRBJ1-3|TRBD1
ASCLDRAGNTIY
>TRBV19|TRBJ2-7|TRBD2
ASSLSLAYEQY
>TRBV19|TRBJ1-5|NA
ASSIDRGSSQPQH
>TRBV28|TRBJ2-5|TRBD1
ASSLWTGGAQETQY
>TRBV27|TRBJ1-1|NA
ASSLSAMRGGYTEAF
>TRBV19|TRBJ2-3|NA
ASSPPPGDEKDTQY
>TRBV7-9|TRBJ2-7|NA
ASSSPGLSWVEDYEQY
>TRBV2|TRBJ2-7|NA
ASSERQRYEQY